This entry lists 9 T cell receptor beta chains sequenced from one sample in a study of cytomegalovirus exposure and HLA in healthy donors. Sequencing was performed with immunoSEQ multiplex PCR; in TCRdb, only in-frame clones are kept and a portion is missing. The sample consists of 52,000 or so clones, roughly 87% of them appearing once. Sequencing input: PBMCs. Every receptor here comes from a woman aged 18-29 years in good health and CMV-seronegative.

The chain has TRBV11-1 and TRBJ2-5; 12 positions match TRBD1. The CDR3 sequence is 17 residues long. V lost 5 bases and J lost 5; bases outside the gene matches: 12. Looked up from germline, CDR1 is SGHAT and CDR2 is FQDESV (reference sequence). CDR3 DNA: TGTGCCAGCAGCCCCGGGACAGGGGGCTCTGAGTGGGAGACCCAGTACTTC. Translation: CASSPGTGGSEWETQYF.

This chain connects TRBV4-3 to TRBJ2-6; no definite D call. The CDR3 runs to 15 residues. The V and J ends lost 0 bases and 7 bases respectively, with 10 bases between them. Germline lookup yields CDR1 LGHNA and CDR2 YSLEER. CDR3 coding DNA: TGCGCCAGCAGCCAAGATCGGGTTGGAGCCAACGTCCTGACTTTC. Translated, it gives CASSQDRVGANVLTF.

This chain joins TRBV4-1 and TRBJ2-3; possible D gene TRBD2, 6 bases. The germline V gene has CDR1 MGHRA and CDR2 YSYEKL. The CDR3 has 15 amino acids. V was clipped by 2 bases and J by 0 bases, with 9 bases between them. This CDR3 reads CASSQLAVSTDTQYF. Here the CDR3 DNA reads TGCGCCAGCAGCCAATTAGCGGTGAGCACAGATACGCAGTATTTT.

CDR3 nucleotide sequence: TGTGCCAGCAGCCCCGGGGGGGGGCGAGATCAGCCCCAGCATTTT. Translated, it gives CASSPGGGRDQPQHF. The chain combines TRBV28 with TRBJ1-5; maybe TRBD1 (6 bases). The germline gives CDR1 MDHEN, CDR2 SYDVKM. The ends were cut back, 6 bases at V and 5 bases at J, with 17 bases in the middle. The CDR3 totals 15 residues. The complete variable domain, with remaining parts taken from reference TRBV28 and TRBJ1-5, reads DVKVTQSSRYLVKRTGEKVFLECVQDMDHENMFWYRQDPGLGLRLIYFSYDVKMKEKGDIPEGYSVSREKKERFSLILESASTNQTSMYLCASSPGGGRDQPQHFGDGTRLSIL.

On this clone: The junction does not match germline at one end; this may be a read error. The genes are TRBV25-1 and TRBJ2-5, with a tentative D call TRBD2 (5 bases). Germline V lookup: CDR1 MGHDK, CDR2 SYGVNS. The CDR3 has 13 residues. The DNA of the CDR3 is TGTGCCGGCAGAGGAGGCGTGCTTGAGACCCAGTACTTC. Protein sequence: CAGRGGVLETQYF.

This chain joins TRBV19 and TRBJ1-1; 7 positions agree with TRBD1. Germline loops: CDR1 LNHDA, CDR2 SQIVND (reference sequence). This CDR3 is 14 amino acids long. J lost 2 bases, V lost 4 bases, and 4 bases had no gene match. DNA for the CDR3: TGTGCCAGTAGTAATGGACAGGTAAACACTGAAGCTTTCTTT. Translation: CASSNGQVNTEAFF. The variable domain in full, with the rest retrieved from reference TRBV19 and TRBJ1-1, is DGGITQSPKYLFRKEGQNVTLSCEQNLNHDAMYWYRQDPGQGLRLIYYSQIVNDFQKGDIAEGYSVSREKKESFPLTVTSAQKNPTAFYLCASSNGQVNTEAFFGQGTRLTVV.

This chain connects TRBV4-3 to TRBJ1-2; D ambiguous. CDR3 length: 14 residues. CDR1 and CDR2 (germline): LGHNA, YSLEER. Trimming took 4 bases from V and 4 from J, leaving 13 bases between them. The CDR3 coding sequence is TGCGCCAGCAGCCCCAGTTCGGAGCGCTATGGCTACACCTTC. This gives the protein CASSPSSERYGYTF.

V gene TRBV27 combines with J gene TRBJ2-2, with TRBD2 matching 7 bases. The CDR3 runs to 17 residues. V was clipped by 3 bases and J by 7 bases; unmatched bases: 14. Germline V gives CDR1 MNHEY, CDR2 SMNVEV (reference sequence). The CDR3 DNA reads TGTGCCAGCAGTTTCGACCCACCCCAGCGGGGCAGCGGGGAGCTGTTTTTT. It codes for CASSFDPPQRGSGELFF.

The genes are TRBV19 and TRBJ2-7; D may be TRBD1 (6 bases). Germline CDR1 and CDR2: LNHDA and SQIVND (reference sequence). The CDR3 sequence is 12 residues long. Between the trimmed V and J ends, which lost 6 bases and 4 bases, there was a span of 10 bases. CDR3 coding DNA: TGTGCCAGTAGCCCACAGGGTTACGAGCAGTACTTC. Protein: CASSPQGYEQYF.